This T cell receptor beta chain was identified in a study of patients and donors after allogeneic stem cell transplantation. A single record per CDR3 protein comes from TCRdb applying MiXCR to the RT-PCR reads. Of approximately 430,000 distinct CDR3 sequences listed, 16% are singletons. This CDR3 comprises 15 residues. V lost 5 bases and J lost 2, with 13 bases in between. The chain employs TRBV12-3 or TRBV12-4 and TRBJ2-4; D assignment may be TRBD1 or TRBD2 (5 bases each). The sequencing input was blood, either unsorted or a sorted T cell fraction (not recorded which). This TCR derives from a human donor who was either an allogeneic HSCT recipient or a stem cell or donor lymphocyte infusion donor (not recorded which). It is not recorded whose cells these are; they may come from a transplant donor. CDR3 in DNA: TGTGCCAGCAGTCCTCGGGACGGTCCCAAAAACATTCAGTACTTC. It codes for CASSPRDGPKNIQYF.